The sequence of this T cell receptor (beta chain) was determined in a study of blood T cell repertoires in COVID-19. For the study at large: PBMCs, B-cell-depleted T cells, or T cells provided the cDNA or gDNA that made up the material.

The CDR3 totals 13 residues. Repertoires were generated with immunoSEQ multiplex PCR, while TCRdb's copy carries only in-frame clones and drops some. Of some 60,000 clones in the sample, about 87% were seen once. On this clone: An end of the junction differs from the germline gene, which may be a read error.

The sequencing sample was made of peripheral blood. The genes are TRBV12-3 or TRBV12-4 and TRBJ2-1; the D is unclear. The clonotype comes from a human donor with active COVID-19. The donor label of this sample is uncertain. CDR3 nucleotides: TGTGCCAGCAGTCGCGTCTCCAACAATGAGCAGTTCTTC. Amino acids: CASSRVSNNEQFF.